This T cell receptor beta chain was observed in a study of post-analysis software for immune sequencing data. Overall study: As for disease course, relapsing-remitting, secondary progressive and progressive-relapsing multiple sclerosis were all included.

Study-wide results and caveats: Controls showed lower frequencies than patients for 4 or 5 TRBV segments, and TRBV5-6, TRBV5-1 and TRBV20-1 were among these. Strong co-clustering by F measure was evident for samples that had been prepared in the same batch. Normalized Chao1 diversity was significantly reduced in patients versus controls.

The germline V gene encodes CDR1 MGHDK and CDR2 SYGVNS. This CDR3 comprises 15 residues. V was pared by 1 base and J by 1 base, with 2 bases of the junction left unmatched. Prepared TCR beta cDNA libraries contained unique molecular identifiers. Roughly 500,000 cDNA molecules were obtained from around 1 to 10 million T cells. TCRdb redid the calling of the PCR reads with MiXCR, one entry per CDR3 protein. The table records some 690,000 distinct CDR3 sequences, 25% to 30% of them present only once. Turning to this clonotype: Antigen: not known.

The chain carries TRBV25-1 and TRBJ2-5, with TRBD1 matching over 8 bases. This TCR derives from a girl aged 10 to 17 with multiple sclerosis. The sample taken for sequencing was blood. CDR3 in amino acids: CASSEWGTGQETQYF. For the CDR3, the DNA is TGTGCCAGCAGTGAATGGGGGACAGGCCAAGAGACCCAGTACTTC.